This T cell receptor beta chain was retrieved from a study of shared clonotypes between healthy human individuals (dated by TCRdb to the early 2020s). For the study in its entirety: Three men and two women, aged 18 to 49 years, made up the cohort. Per donor, three plates each were used for CD4 naive and CD4 memory, two for CD8 naive, and one for CD8 memory. The study deeply sequenced blood TCR repertoires of five healthy adults to estimate repertoire size and the extent of clonotype sharing between individuals. Libraries were prepared and TCR repertoires were sequenced by different laboratories using diverse techniques, in order to increase sequencing depth and limit assay-specific biases. Leukapheresis yielded between about 0.94 and 10 billion PBMCs per donor. Here is what the overall study found, with its caveats: Pairwise subsampling led to the expectation that sequencing depth would affect the degree of clonotype sharing among donors. Even with the large sequencing depth, rarefaction of the sorted-subset datasets indicated that sequencing was incomplete. Higher generation probabilities were observed for clonotypes shared by all four sorted-subset donors than for non-shared clonotypes. About 4.5% of naive CD4, 3.5% of naive CD8, approximately 2.2% of memory CD4, and about 0.4% of memory CD8 clonotypes were shared across several donors. Estimated clonotype richness was generally larger for naive than for memory subsets. Sampling was limited to blood, and TCR repertoires in tissue likely differ from TCR repertoires in blood. The small number of donors limited the genetic and exposure-history diversity represented.

From the cysteine through the phenylalanine, the CDR3 covers 11 amino acids. CDR3 DNA is the only sequence kept; it has 33 bases, read in frame from the first base. V is shortened by 3 bases, J by 9 bases, and the region joining them spans 8 bases. The germline V gene specifies SGHRS as CDR1 and YFSETQ as CDR2. Using the deep immunoSEQ assay, multiplex PCR amplified TCR CDR3 regions from genomic DNA. Genomic DNA extracted from each cell subset was distributed evenly over all wells of several immunoSEQ 96-well plates, and each plate served as one replicate. For sorted subsets, about 210 ng of genomic DNA, equivalent to roughly 33,000 T cell genomes, went into each replicate PCR. Purified libraries were quantified with a Qubit 3.0 fluorometer, sized on a Bioanalyzer 2100, and re-quantified with the KAPA Library Quantification kit. A separate single-read 150-cycle Illumina NextSeq 550 flow cell was used to sequence each immunoSEQ 96-well plate. In the authors' own workflow: Because the immunoSEQ output held only junctional sequences and lacked quality scores, the filtering could not match the filtering applied to full-length reads. To assign V/J genes and CDR3, sequences were annotated against IMGT germline references using PyIR, a Python wrapper for IgBLAST v1.9. Reads with weak V/J assignments (E-value above 1e-6), missing CDR3, stop codons, out-of-frame junctions, or ambiguous translated residues were removed. A V3J clonotype was defined by an identical inferred V gene, J gene, and CDR3 amino acid sequence. Percentage overlap between repertoires was computed as shared unique clonotypes divided by the size of the smaller repertoire. Richness of each repertoire was evaluated using RTK rarefaction, the Chao1 estimator, and Recon v2.1 estimates of unobserved clonotypes. For all TCRbeta clonotypes obtained by the gDNA method from a handful of donors, generation probabilities were computed with OLGA. TCRdb provides this immuneACCESS table in a form limited to in-frame rearrangements. Some clones are lacking; in checked studies, under half of them reflect an unresolved V gene, and why the rest are absent is not known. V and J calls and clone size are given by that table; D and trimming were obtained from the DNA. This sample holds 950,000 to 1,300,000 clones; around 74% were observed only once. The ten top clones hold less than 1.5% of the sample.

As concerns this clone: Its antigen is not yet known. There are no base qualities to consult, and no much larger clone falls within one base.

Healthy HIV-negative adults with no recently reported acute infections or vaccinations were included as donors. Only Caucasian adults living in Nashville, Tennessee, USA were represented among the donors. CD4+ T cells were enriched through magnetic negative selection, after which naive cells were positively selected on CD45RA and the remaining negative fraction served as the memory subset. After blood collection by leukapheresis, PBMCs were isolated using Ficoll-Histopaque density gradient centrifugation and then cryopreserved in the vapor phase of liquid nitrogen. Analytical flow cytometry was used to check the purity and quantity of each magnetically sorted T cell population. From each sorted fraction, genomic DNA was isolated and quantified by UV absorbance on a Nanodrop 2000c.

The chain couples TRBV5-1 to TRBJ2-3; TRBD2 is possibly the D segment (6 matching bases). The material sequenced was memory CD4+ T cells sorted from blood. The sample's cell subset or site label, in plain terms: CD45RA-negative fraction. This TCR was recovered from a man in his late teens or twenties in good health. The DNA reads as follows: TGCGCCAGCAGCTCGGAGGGGACGCAGTATTTT. The resulting protein is CASSSEGTQYF.